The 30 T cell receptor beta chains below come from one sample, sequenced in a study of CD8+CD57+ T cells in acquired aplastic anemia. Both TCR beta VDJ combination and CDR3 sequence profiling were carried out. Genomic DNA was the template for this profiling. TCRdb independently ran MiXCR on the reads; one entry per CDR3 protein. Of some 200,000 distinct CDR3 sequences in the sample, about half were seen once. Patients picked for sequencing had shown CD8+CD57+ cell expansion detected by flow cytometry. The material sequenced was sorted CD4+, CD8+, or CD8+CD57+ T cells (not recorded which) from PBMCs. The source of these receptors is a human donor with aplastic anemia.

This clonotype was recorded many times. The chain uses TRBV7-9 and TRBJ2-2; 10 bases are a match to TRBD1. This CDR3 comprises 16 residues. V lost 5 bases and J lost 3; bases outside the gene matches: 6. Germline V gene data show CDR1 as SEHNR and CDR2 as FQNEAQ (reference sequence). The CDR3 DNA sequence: TGTGCCAGCAGCCAAGCGGGACAGGGGCACACCGGGGAGCTGTTTTTT. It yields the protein CASSQAGQGHTGELFF.

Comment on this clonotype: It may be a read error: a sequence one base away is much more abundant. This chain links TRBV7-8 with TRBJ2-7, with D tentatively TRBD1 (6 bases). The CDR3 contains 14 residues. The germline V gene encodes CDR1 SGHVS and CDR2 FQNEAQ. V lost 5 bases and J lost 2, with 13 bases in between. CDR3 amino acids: CASSTLQGPYEQYF. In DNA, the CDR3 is TGTGCCAGCAGCACCCTACAGGGTCCCTACGAGCAGTACTTC.

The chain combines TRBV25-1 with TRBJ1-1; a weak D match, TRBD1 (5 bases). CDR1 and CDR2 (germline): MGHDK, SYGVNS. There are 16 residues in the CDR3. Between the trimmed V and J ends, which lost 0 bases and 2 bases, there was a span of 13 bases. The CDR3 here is CASSEYNSGRNTEAFF. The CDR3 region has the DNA TGTGCCAGCAGTGAATATAATTCAGGGCGCAACACTGAAGCTTTCTTT.

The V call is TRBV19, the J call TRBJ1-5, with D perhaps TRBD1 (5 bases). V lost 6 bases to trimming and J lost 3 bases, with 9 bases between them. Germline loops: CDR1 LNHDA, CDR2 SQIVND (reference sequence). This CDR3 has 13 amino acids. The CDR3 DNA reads TGTGCCAGTAGCCCGGGGCTCAATCAGCCCCAGCATTTT. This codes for CASSPGLNQPQHF.

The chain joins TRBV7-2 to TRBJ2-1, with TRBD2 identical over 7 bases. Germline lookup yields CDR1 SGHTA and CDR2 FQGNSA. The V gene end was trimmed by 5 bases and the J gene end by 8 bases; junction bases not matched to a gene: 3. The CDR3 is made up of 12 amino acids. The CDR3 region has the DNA TGTGCCAGCAGCGCCACTAGCGATGAGCAGTTCTTC. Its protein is CASSATSDEQFF.

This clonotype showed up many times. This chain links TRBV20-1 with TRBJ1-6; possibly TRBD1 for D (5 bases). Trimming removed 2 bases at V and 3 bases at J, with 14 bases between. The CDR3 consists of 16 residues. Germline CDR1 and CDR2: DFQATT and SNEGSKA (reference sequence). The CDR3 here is CSARQQASLYNSPLHF. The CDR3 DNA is TGCAGTGCTAGACAACAGGCGAGCCTCTATAATTCACCCCTCCACTTT.

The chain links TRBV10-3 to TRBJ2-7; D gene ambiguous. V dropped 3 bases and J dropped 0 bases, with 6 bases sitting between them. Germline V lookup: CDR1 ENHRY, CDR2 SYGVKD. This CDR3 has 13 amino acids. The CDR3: CAISESPSYEQYF. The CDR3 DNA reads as TGTGCCATCAGTGAAAGTCCCTCCTACGAGCAGTACTTC.

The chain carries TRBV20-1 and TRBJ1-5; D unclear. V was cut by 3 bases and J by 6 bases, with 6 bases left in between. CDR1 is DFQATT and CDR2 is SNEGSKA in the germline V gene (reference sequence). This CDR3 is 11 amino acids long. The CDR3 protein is CSASSGQPQHF. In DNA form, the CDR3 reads TGCAGTGCTAGTTCCGGTCAGCCCCAGCATTTT.

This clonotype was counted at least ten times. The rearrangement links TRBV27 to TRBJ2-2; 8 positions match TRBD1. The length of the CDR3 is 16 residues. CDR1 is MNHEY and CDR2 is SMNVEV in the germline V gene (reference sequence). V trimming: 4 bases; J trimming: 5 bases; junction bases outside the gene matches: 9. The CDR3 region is CASSSAGGARTGELFF. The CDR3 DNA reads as TGTGCCAGCAGTTCCGCAGGGGGCGCGAGGACCGGGGAGCTGTTTTTT.

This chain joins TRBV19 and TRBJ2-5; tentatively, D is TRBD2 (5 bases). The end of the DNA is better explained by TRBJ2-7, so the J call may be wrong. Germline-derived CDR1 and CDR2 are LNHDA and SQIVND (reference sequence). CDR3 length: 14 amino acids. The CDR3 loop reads CASSKVGNSYEQYF. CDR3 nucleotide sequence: TGTGCCAGTAGTAAGGTCGGGAACTCCTACGAGCAGTACTTC.

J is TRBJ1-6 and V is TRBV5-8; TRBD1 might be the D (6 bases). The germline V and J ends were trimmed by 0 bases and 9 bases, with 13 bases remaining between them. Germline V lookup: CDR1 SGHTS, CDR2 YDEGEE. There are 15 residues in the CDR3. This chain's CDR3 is CASSLGDNIGSPLHF. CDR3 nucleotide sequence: TGTGCCAGCAGCTTGGGGGACAATATCGGTTCACCCCTCCACTTT. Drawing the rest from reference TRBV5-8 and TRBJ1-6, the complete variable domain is EAGVTQSPTHLIKTRGQQATLRCSPISGHTSVYWYQQALGLGLQFLLWYDEGEERNRGNFPPRFSGRQFPNYSSELNVNALELEDSALYLCASSLGDNIGSPLHFGNGTRLTVT.

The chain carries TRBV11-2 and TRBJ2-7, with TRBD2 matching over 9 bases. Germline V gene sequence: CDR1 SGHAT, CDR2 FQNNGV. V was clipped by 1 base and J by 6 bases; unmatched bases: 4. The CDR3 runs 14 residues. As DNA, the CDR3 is TGTGCCAGCAGCTTAGGACTAGCGGAACGCGAGCAGTACTTC. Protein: CASSLGLAEREQYF. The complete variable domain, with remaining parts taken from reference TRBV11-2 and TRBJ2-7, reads EAGVAQSPRYKIIEKRQSVAFWCNPISGHATLYWYQQILGQGPKLLIQFQNNGVVDDSQLPKDRFSAERLKGVDSTLKIQPAKLEDSAVYLCASSLGLAEREQYFGPGTRLTVT.

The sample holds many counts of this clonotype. The CDR3 spells CASSRQGLYEQYF. In DNA form, the CDR3 reads TGTGCCAGCAGTAGACAGGGTCTTTACGAGCAGTACTTC. The chain recombines TRBV28 with TRBJ2-7; 7 bases are shared with TRBD1. This CDR3 has 13 amino acids. Germline lookup yields CDR1 MDHEN and CDR2 SYDVKM. V gave up 5 bases and J gave up 4 bases; unmatched junction bases: 5.

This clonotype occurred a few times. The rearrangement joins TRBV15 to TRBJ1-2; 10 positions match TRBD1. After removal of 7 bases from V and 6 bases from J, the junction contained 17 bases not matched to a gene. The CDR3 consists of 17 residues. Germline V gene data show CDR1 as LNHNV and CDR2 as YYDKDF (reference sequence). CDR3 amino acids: CATKLGTGEEVADGYTF. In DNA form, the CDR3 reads TGTGCCACCAAATTGGGGACAGGGGAGGAGGTTGCTGATGGCTACACCTTC.

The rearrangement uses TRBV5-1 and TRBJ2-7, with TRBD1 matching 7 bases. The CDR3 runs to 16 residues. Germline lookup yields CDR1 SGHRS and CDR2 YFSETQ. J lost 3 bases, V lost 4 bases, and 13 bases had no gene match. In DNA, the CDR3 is TGCGCCAGCAGCCCCATCCCCGGGACAGTCCACTACGAGCAGTACTTC. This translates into CASSPIPGTVHYEQYF.

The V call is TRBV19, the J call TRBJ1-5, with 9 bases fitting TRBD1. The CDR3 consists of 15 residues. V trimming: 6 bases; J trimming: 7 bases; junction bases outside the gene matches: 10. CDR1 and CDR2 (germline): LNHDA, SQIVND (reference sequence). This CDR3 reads CASRSTGTGNQPQHF. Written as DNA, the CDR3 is TGTGCCAGTAGGAGTACCGGGACAGGGAACCAGCCCCAGCATTTT.

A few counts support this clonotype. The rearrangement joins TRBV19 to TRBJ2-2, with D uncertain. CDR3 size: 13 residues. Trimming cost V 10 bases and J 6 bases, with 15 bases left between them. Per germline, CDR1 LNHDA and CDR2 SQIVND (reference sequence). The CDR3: CATSAGFPGELFF. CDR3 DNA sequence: TGTGCCACCTCGGCTGGGTTCCCCGGGGAGCTGTTTTTT.

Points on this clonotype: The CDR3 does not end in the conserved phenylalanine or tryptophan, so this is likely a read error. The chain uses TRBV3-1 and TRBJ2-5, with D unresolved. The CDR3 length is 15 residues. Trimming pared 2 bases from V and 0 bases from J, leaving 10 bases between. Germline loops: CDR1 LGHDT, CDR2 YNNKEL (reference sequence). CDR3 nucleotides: TGTGCCAGCAGCCAACCCACAAAGTACCAAGAGACCCAGTACCTC. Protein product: CASSQPTKYQETQYL.

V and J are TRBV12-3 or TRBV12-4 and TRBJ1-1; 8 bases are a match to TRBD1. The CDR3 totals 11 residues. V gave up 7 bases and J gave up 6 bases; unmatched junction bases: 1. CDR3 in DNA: TGTGCCAGCATGGACAGGGCTGAAGCTTTCTTT. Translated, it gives CASMDRAEAFF.

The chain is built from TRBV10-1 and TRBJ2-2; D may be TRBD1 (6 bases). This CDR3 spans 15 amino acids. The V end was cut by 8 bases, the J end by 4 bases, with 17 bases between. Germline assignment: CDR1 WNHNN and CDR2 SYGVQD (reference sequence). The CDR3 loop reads CASYWGQGSTGELFF. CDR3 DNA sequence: TGCGCCAGCTACTGGGGGCAGGGAAGCACCGGGGAGCTGTTTTTT.

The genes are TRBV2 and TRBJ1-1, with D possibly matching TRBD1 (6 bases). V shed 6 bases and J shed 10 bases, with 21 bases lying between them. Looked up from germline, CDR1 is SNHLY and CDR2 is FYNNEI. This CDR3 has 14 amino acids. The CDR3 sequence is CASREQGNVLVAFF. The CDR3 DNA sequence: TGTGCCAGCAGAGAACAGGGAAATGTTCTGGTAGCTTTCTTT.

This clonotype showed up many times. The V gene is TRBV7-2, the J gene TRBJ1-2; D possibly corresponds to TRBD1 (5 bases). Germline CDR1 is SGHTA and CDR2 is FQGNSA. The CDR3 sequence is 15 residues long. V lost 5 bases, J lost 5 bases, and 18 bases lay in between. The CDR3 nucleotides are TGTGCCAGCAGCCCCCACTCGGGGGGTGATTATGGCTACACCTTC. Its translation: CASSPHSGGDYGYTF.

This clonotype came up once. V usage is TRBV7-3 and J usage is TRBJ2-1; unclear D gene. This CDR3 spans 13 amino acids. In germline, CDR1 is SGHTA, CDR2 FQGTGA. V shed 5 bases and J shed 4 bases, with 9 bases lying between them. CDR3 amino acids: CASSDDSYNEQFF. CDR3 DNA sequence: TGTGCCAGCAGCGACGACTCGTACAATGAGCAGTTCTTC.

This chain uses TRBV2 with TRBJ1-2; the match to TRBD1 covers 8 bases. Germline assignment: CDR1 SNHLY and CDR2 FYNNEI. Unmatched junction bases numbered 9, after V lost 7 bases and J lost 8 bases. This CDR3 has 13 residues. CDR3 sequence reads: CASNGQGLSGYTF. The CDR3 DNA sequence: TGTGCCAGCAACGGACAGGGTTTGAGCGGCTACACCTTC.

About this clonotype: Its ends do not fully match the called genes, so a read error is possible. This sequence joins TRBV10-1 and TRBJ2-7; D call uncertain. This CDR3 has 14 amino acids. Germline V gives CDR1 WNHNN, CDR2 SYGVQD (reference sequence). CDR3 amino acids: CAISEWAQNYEQYF. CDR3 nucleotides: TGTGCCATCAGTGAGTGGGCACAGAACTACGAGCAGTACTTC.

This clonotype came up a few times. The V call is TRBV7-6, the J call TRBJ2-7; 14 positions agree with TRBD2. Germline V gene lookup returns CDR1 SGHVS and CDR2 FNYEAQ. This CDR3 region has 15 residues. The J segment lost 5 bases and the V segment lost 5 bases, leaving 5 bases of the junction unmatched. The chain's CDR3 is CASSEGLAGVNEQYF. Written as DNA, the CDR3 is TGTGCCAGCAGCGAGGGACTAGCGGGAGTCAACGAGCAGTACTTC.

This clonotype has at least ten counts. CDR3 nucleotide sequence: TGTGCCAGCAGTTCCCAGGGGCTCTCTGGAAACACCATATATTTT. Its protein product is CASSSQGLSGNTIYF. The chain recombines TRBV6-5 with TRBJ1-3; D perhaps matches TRBD1 (6 bases). The V gene's germline CDR1 is MNHEY and CDR2 SVGAGI. V was cut by 4 bases and J by 0 bases, with 10 bases left in between. The CDR3 sequence is 15 residues long.

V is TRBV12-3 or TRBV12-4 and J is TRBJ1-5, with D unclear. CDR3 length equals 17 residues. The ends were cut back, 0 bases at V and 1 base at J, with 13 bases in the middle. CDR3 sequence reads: CASSLAEDQLSNQPQHF. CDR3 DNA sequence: TGTGCCAGCAGTTTAGCGGAGGACCAGTTAAGCAATCAGCCCCAGCATTTT.

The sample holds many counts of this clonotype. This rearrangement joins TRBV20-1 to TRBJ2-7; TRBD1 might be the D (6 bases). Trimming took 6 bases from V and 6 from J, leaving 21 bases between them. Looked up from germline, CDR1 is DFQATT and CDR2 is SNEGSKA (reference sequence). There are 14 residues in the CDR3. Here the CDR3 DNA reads TGCAGTGCCCGGGTTCAGGGGAAGCTGGGCGAGCAGTACTTC. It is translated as CSARVQGKLGEQYF.

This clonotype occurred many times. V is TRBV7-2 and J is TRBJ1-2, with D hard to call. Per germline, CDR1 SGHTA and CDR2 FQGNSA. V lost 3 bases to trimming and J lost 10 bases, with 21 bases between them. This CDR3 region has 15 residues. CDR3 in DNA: TGTGCCAGCAGCTTCCGACCAGACCCCAGTACAGCCTACACCTTC. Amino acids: CASSFRPDPSTAYTF. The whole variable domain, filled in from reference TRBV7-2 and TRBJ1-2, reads GAGVSQSPSNKVTEKGKDVELRCDPISGHTALYWYRQSLGQGLEFLIYFQGNSAPDKSGLPSDRFSAERTGGSVSTLTIQRTQQEDSAVYLCASSFRPDPSTAYTFGSGTRLTVV.